These 16 T cell receptor beta chains were all obtained from the same sample, sequenced in a study of long-term antiretroviral therapy in people with HIV (dated 2022 in TCRdb). The immunoSEQ hsTCRB v3.0 assay was used at survey level resolution for TRB variable region sequencing. This is the immuneACCESS table as TCRdb keeps it, with only in-frame sequences that have V and J called. A part of the clones is gone; compared with another copy, unresolved V genes explain less than half, and the rest is unexplained. The sample yields 20,000 to 30,000 clones; more than 65% were counted once. Of the sample, less than 2.5% falls within the top ten clones. The sample in question was unsorted PBMCs, obtained 3 years after starting antiretroviral therapy. These receptors originate from a man aged 50-60 years with HIV.

V is TRBV13 and J is TRBJ1-2; D gene unclear. Germline-derived CDR1 and CDR2 are PRHDT and FYEKMQ (reference sequence). V was pared by 4 bases and J by 1 base, with 10 bases between. This CDR3 has 14 amino acids. The CDR3 DNA follows: TGTGCCAGCAGCTCCTACTCGATTAACTATGGCTACACCTTC. Protein sequence: CASSSYSINYGYTF.

CDR3 in amino acids: CASSGGRSTSGVDEQFF. The CDR3 nucleotides are TGTGCCAGCAGCGGGGGCAGGTCGACAAGCGGGGTAGATGAGCAGTTCTTC. The chain employs TRBV5-6 and TRBJ2-1; a weak D match, TRBD2 (7 bases). CDR1 is SGHDT, CDR2 YYEEEE, per germline. The germline V and J ends were trimmed by 4 bases and 8 bases, with 25 bases remaining between them. The CDR3 runs to 17 residues.

The chain couples TRBV2 to TRBJ2-1, with 10 bases matching TRBD2. CDR3 length equals 16 residues. J was trimmed by 0 bases and V by 7 bases; bases with no gene match: 6. CDR1 and CDR2 (germline): SNHLY, FYNNEI. CDR3 DNA sequence: TGTGCCAGCATAGGAGCGGGGGGGCTCTCCTACAATGAGCAGTTCTTC. Protein sequence: CASIGAGGLSYNEQFF.

V and J are TRBV30 and TRBJ1-6; 9 bases are shared with TRBD1. Germline values: CDR1 GTSNPN, CDR2 SVGIG (reference sequence). V lost 5 bases and J lost 8; bases outside the gene matches: 4. The CDR3 loop spans 13 amino acids. CDR3 sequence reads: CAWGQGLDSPLHF. CDR3 bases: TGTGCCTGGGGACAGGGGCTAGATTCACCCCTCCACTTT.

The rearrangement joins TRBV10-2 to TRBJ2-2; a weak D match, TRBD2 (6 bases). This CDR3 has 15 residues. The V end was cut by 6 bases, the J end by 6 bases, with 17 bases between. The V gene's germline CDR1 is WSHSY and CDR2 SAAADI. This CDR3 reads CASRAVPGGAGELFF. CDR3 DNA: TGCGCCAGCAGAGCAGTCCCCGGAGGGGCCGGGGAGCTGTTTTTT.

The chain employs TRBV15 and TRBJ1-4; 10 bases are shared with TRBD1. The CDR3 is 15 amino acids. V shed 3 bases and J 5 bases; nucleotides not matched to a gene: 3. The germline CDR1 and CDR2 sequences are LNHNV and YYDKDF (reference sequence). CDR3 protein: CATSSPGQGNEKLFF. CDR3 bases: TGTGCCACCAGCAGCCCGGGACAGGGGAATGAAAAACTGTTTTTT.

The chain uses TRBV5-1 and TRBJ1-1, with no clear D. V dropped 2 bases and J dropped 3 bases, with 11 bases sitting between them. CDR3 length equals 14 residues. Germline CDR1 is SGHRS and CDR2 is YFSETQ. Here the CDR3 DNA reads TGCGCCAGCAGCTTAGGACCCGGAGACACTGAAGCTTTCTTT. It is translated as CASSLGPGDTEAFF.

The CDR3 loop is CASGPHKAGTYNEQFF. The CDR3 DNA follows: TGTGCTAGTGGTCCGCACAAAGCGGGAACCTACAATGAGCAGTTCTTC. This chain connects TRBV12-5 to TRBJ2-1, with TRBD2 matching 7 bases. The CDR3 has 16 residues. V lost 5 bases, J lost 2 bases, and 9 bases stayed unmatched. Germline V gives CDR1 LGHNT, CDR2 FRNRAP.

This clone was counted between two and nine times. This chain uses TRBV7-6 with TRBJ2-7; D unresolved. Trimming stripped 4 bases from V and 3 bases from J, with 10 bases between. Germline CDR1 is SGHVS and CDR2 is FNYEAQ. This CDR3 spans 13 amino acids. CDR3 residues: CASSSRAFYEQYF. CDR3 DNA sequence: TGTGCCAGCAGCTCCCGGGCCTTCTACGAGCAGTACTTC.

The chain employs TRBV30 and TRBJ2-3; 9 bases are shared with TRBD2. The CDR3 runs to 15 residues. J gave up 0 bases and V 2 bases, and 3 bases lay outside the gene matches. Germline lookup yields CDR1 GTSNPN and CDR2 SVGIG (reference sequence). The CDR3 sequence: CAWSPGTSSTDTQYF. The CDR3 bases are TGTGCCTGGAGTCCCGGGACTAGCAGCACAGATACGCAGTATTTT.

This clone was detected a few times. The chain joins TRBV19 to TRBJ1-2, with 10 bases aligning to TRBD1. The CDR3 sequence is 15 residues long. Trimming cost V 4 bases and J 4 bases; bases outside gene matches: 6. The germline gives CDR1 LNHDA, CDR2 SQIVND (reference sequence). The CDR3 protein is CASSRDRGTIYGYTF. The CDR3 DNA reads as TGTGCCAGTAGTAGGGACAGGGGAACTATCTATGGCTACACCTTC.

The chain joins TRBV6-1 to TRBJ1-2; tentatively, D is TRBD1 (6 bases). V was trimmed by 3 bases and J by 5 bases, leaving 16 bases between them. The CDR3 consists of 15 residues. The germline V gene encodes CDR1 MNHNS and CDR2 SASEGT. The DNA of the CDR3 is TGTGCCAGCAGTGATTCGGGACAAGGGACGTATGGCTACACCTTC. Translating gives CASSDSGQGTYGYTF.

In its sample, this clone was seen once. The chain employs TRBV7-2 and TRBJ1-3, with D unclear. The CDR3 contains 15 residues. Germline values: CDR1 SGHTA, CDR2 FQGNSA. Trimming stripped 5 bases from V and 0 bases from J, with 11 bases between. CDR3 in amino acids: CASSPVLYSGNTIYF. The CDR3 coding sequence is TGTGCCAGCAGCCCCGTTTTATACTCTGGAAACACCATATATTTT.

The V and J genes are TRBV18 and TRBJ2-7; 8 bases are shared with TRBD1. Per germline, CDR1 KGHSH and CDR2 LQKENI. The length of the CDR3 is 15 residues. After removal of 3 bases from V and 1 base from J, the junction contained 5 bases not matched to a gene. DNA of the CDR3: TGTGCCAGCTCACCGAGACAGGGGCGATCCTACGAGCAGTACTTC. It translates to CASSPRQGRSYEQYF.

This clone was recorded only once. The rearrangement links TRBV6-5 to TRBJ2-7; 12 bases map to TRBD2. V was pared by 5 bases and J by 2 bases, with 1 base of the junction left unmatched. Germline CDR1 MNHEY, CDR2 SVGAGI. The CDR3 contains 14 residues. Here the CDR3 DNA reads TGTGCCAGCAGTAGACTAGCGGGGGCCTACGAGCAGTACTTC. Residues: CASSRLAGAYEQYF.

The V and J genes are TRBV5-1 and TRBJ2-1, with D possibly TRBD1 on 5 matching bases. Germline V CDR1 and CDR2: SGHRS, YFSETQ. V shed 0 bases and J shed 5 bases, with 9 bases lying between them. The CDR3 length is 14 residues. In DNA form, the CDR3 reads TGCGCCAGCAGCTTGGGTCTGGGGCACAATGAGCAGTTCTTC. Its translation is CASSLGLGHNEQFF.